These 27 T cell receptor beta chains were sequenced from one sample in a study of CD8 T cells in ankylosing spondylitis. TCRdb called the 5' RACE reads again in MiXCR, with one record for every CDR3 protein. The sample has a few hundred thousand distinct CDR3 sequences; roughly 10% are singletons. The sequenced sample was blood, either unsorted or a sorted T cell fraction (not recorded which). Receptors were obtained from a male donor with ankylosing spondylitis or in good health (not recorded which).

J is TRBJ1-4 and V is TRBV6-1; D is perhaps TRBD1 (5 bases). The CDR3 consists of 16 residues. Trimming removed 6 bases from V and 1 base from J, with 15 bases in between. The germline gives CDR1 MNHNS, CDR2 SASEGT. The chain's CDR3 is CASRGDRGRTNEKLFF. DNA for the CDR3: TGTGCCAGCAGGGGCGACAGAGGTCGAACTAATGAAAAACTGTTTTTT.

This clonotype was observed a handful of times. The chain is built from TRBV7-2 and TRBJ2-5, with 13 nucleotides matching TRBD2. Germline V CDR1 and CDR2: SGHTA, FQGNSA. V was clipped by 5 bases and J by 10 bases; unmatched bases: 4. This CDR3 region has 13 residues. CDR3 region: CASSPGLAGDQYF. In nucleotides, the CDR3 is TGTGCCAGCAGCCCTGGACTAGCGGGAGACCAGTACTTC.

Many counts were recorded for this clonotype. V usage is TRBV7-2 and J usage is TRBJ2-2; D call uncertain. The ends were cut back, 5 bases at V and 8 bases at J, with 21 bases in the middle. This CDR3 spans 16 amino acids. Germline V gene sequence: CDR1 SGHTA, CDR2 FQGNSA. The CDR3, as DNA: TGTGCCAGCAGCCCAAGGGTTGCATCTCCCCTAGGGGAGCTGTTTTTT. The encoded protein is CASSPRVASPLGELFF.

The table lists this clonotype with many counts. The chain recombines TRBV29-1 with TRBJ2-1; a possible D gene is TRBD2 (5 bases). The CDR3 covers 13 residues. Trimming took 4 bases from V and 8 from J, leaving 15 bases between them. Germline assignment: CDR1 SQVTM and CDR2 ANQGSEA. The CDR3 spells CSVGQRRGHEQFF. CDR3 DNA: TGCAGCGTTGGTCAGCGTCGGGGTCATGAGCAGTTCTTC.

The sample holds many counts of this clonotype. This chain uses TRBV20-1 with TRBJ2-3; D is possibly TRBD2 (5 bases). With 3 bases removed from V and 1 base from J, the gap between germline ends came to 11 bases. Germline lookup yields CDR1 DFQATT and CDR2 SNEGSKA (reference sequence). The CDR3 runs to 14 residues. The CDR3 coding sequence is TGCAGTGCTAGTAGTGGGAGACGCACAGATACGCAGTATTTT. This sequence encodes CSASSGRRTDTQYF.

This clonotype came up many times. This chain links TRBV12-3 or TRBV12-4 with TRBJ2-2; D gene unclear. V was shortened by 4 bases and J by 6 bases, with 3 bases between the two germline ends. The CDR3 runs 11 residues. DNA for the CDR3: TGTGCCAGCAGTTATGCCGGGGAGCTGTTTTTT. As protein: CASSYAGELFF.

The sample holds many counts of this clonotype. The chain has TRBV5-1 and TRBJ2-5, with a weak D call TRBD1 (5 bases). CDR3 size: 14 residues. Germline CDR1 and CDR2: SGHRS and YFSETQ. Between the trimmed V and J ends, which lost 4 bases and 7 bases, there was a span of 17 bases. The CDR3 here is CASSILGDLGTQYF. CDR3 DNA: TGCGCCAGCAGCATCCTAGGGGATCTCGGGACCCAGTACTTC.

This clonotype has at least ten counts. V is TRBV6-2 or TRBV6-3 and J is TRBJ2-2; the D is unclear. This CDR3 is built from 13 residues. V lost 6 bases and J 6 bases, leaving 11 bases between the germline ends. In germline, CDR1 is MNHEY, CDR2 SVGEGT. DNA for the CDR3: TGTGCCAGCAGCCGAGGAGTAGCCGGGGAGCTGTTTTTT. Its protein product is CASSRGVAGELFF.

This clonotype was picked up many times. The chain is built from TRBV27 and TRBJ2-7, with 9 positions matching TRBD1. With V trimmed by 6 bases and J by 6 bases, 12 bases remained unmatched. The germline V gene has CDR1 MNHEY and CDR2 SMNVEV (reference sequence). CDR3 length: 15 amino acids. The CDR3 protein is CASSINNRGQIEQYF. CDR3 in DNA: TGTGCCAGCAGCATCAATAACAGGGGGCAGATCGAGCAGTACTTC.

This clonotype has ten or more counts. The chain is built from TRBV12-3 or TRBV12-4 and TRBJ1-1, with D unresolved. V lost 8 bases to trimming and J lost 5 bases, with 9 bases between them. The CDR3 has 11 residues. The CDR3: CASRRETEAFF. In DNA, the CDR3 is TGTGCCAGCCGGAGGGAGACTGAAGCTTTCTTT.

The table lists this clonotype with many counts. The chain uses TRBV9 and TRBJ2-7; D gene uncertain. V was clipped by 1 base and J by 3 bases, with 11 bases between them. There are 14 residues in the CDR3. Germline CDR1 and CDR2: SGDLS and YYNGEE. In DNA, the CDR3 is TGTGCCAGCAGCGTAACCGCTACGAACTACGAGCAGTACTTC. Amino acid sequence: CASSVTATNYEQYF.

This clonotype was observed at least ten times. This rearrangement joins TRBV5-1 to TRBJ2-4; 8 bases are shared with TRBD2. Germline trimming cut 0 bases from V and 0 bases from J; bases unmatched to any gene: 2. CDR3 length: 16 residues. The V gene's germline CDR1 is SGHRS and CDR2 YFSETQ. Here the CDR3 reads CASSLGLALAKNIQYF. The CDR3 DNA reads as TGCGCCAGCAGCTTGGGACTAGCGTTAGCCAAAAACATTCAGTACTTC.

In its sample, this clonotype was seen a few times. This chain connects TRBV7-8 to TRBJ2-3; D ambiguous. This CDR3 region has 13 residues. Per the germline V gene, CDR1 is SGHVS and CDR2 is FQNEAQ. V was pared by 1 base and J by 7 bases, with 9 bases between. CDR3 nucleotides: TGTGCCAGCAGCTTAGGTCCCCGATATACGCAGTATTTT. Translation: CASSLGPRYTQYF.

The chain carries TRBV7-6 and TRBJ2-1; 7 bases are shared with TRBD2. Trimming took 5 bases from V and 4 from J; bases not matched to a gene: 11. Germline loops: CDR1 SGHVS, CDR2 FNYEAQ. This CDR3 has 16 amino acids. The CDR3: CASSLEVPSGYNEQFF. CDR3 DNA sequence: TGTGCCAGCAGCCTAGAGGTGCCTAGCGGTTACAATGAGCAGTTCTTC.

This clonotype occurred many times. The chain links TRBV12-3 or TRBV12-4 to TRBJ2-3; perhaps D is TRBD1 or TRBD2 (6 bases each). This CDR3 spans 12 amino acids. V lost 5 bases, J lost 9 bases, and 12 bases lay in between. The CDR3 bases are TGTGCCAGCAGTCCGAGGGGGGACACGCAGTATTTT. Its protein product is CASSPRGDTQYF.

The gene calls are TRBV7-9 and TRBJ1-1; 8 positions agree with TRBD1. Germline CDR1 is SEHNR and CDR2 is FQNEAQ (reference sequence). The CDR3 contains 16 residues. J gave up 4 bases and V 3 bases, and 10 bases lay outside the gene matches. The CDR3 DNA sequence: TGTGCCAGCAGCTTTCTCCGCAGGGGGCGAGGCACTGAAGCTTTCTTT. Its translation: CASSFLRRGRGTEAFF.

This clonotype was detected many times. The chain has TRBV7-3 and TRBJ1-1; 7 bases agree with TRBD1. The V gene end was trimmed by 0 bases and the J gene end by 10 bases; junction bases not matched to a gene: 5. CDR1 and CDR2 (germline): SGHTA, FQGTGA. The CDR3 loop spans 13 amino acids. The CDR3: CASSLTRQGPAFF. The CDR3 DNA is TGTGCCAGCAGCTTAACAAGACAGGGACCAGCTTTCTTT.

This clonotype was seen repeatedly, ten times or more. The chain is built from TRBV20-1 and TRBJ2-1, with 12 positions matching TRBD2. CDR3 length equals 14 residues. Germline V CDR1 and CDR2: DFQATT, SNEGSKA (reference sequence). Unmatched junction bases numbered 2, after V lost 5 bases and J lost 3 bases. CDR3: CSAGGLAGYNEQFF. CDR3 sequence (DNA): TGCAGTGCTGGGGGACTAGCGGGCTACAATGAGCAGTTCTTC.

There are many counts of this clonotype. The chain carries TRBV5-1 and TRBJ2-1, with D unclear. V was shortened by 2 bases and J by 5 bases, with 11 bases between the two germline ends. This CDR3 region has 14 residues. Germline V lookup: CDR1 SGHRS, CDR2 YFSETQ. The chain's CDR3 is CASSFNGYNNEQFF. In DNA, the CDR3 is TGCGCCAGCAGCTTCAACGGGTATAACAATGAGCAGTTCTTC.

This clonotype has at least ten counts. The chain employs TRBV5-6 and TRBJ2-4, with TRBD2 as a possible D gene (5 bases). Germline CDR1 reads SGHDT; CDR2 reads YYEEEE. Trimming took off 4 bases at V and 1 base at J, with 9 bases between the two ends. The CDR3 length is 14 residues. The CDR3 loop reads CASSISSAKNIQYF. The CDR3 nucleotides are TGTGCCAGCAGCATTTCTAGCGCCAAAAACATTCAGTACTTC.

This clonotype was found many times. CDR3 residues: CASSLDTAGGETQYF. DNA for the CDR3: TGTGCCAGCAGCTTGGACACAGCGGGCGGAGAGACCCAGTACTTC. This chain links TRBV5-6 with TRBJ2-5, with D possibly being TRBD2 (6 bases). Trimming pared 0 bases from V and 4 bases from J, leaving 13 bases between. CDR3 length: 15 amino acids. Germline V gene data show CDR1 as SGHDT and CDR2 as YYEEEE.

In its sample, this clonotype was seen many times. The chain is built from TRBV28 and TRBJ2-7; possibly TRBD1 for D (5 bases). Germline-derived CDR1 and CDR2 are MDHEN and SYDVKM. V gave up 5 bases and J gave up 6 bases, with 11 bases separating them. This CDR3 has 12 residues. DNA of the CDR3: TGTGCCAGCAGTACAGGACACTTCGAGCAGTACTTC. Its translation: CASSTGHFEQYF.

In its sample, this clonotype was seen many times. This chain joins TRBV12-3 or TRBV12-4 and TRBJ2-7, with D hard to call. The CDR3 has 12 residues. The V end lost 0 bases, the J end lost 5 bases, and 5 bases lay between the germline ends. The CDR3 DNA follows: TGTGCCAGCAGTTTAGCGTTCCACGAGCAGTACTTC. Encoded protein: CASSLAFHEQYF.

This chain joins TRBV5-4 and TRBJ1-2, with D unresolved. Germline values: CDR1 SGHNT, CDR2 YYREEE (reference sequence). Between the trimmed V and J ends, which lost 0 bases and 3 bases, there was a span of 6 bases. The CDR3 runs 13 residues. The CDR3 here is CASSLEADYGYTF. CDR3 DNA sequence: TGTGCCAGCAGCTTGGAGGCGGACTATGGCTACACCTTC.

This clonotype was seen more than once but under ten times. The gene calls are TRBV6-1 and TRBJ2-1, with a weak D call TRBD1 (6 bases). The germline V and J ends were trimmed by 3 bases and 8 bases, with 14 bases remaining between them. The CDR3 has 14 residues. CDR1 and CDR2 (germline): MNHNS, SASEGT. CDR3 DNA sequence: TGTGCCAGCAGTGAGAGAGCAACAGGGCATGAGCAGTTCTTC. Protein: CASSERATGHEQFF.

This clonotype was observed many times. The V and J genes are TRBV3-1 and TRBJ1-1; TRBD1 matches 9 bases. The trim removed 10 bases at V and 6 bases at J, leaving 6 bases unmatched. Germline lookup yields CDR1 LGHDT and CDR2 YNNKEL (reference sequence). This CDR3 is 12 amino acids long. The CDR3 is CATIRQGAEAFF. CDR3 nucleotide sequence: TGTGCCACAATTAGACAGGGGGCTGAAGCTTTCTTT. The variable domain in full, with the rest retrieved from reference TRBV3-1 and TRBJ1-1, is DTAVSQTPKYLVTQMGNDKSIKCEQNLGHDTMYWYKQDSKKFLKIMFSYNNKELIINETVPNRFSPKSPDKAHLNLHINSLELGDSAVYFCATIRQGAEAFFGQGTRLTVV.

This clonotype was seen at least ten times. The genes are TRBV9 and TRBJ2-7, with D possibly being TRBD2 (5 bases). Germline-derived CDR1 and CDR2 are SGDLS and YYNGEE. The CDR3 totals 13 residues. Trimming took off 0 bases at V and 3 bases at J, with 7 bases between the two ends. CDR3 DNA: TGTGCCAGCAGCGTAGCGGGGATCTACGAGCAGTACTTC. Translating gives CASSVAGIYEQYF.